There are many counts of the clone carrying this T cell receptor (beta chain). TCRdb independently ran MiXCR on the RT-PCR reads; one entry per CDR3 protein. The data hold around 700,000 distinct CDR3 sequences, with approximately 15% observed a single time. The V and J ends lost 9 bases and 5 bases respectively, with 11 bases between them. Germline CDR1 ENHRY, CDR2 SYGVKD. This CDR3 spans 12 amino acids. The sample was memory CD4+ T cells from blood. The chain has TRBV10-3 and TRBJ2-1, with D possibly being TRBD1 (6 bases). The sequence was collected from a female donor in good health, serving as a healthy control. The CDR3 loop reads CAIGQYDNEQFF. The DNA for the CDR3 is TGTGCCATAGGACAGTACGACAATGAGCAGTTCTTC.